This T cell receptor (beta chain) was recovered during a study of blood T cell repertoires in COVID-19. The CDR3 runs 15 residues. Germline CDR1 SGDLS, CDR2 YYNGEE. The V segment lost 4 bases and the J segment 3 bases; nucleotides outside the gene matches: 8. Clones were sequenced by immunoSEQ multiplex PCR, and TCRdb holds only the in-frame ones, with some missing. The sample records approximately 76,000 clones, around 83% being singletons. This clone was picked up one time. V is TRBV9 and J is TRBJ2-7, with 9 bases that match TRBD1. The sample taken for sequencing was peripheral blood. This clonotype was sampled from an older woman with acute or convalescent COVID-19. This CDR3 is CASSPRGQGDYEQYF. CDR3 coding DNA: TGTGCCAGCAGCCCCAGGGGACAGGGTGACTACGAGCAGTACTTC.